This record concerns one T cell receptor (beta chain) sequence. The antigen is undetermined. These data originate in a study of PD-1 blockade in classical Hodgkin lymphoma. Broader study findings: Lower baseline TCR diversity was reported for newly diagnosed patients than for healthy donors.

The CDR3 spans 15 residues. The germline V and J ends were trimmed by 0 bases and 0 bases, with 3 bases remaining between them. The germline V gene has CDR1 LNHDA and CDR2 SQIVND (reference sequence). Each and every patient relapsed after autologous stem cell transplantation, and patients got differing brentuximab vedotin exposure. TCRdb keeps only in-frame clones here, not all; method: immunoSEQ multiplex PCR. The data hold some 14,000 clones, with about 80% observed a single time. The source is a human donor with classical Hodgkin lymphoma. The sequencing here drew on peripheral blood mononuclear cells (PBMCs), taken at baseline. The chain carries TRBV19 and TRBJ2-6, with D unresolved. Here the CDR3 DNA reads TGTGCCAGTAGTATAGACAACTCTGGGGCCAACGTCCTGACTTTC. Its protein is CASSIDNSGANVLTF.